This T cell receptor beta chain was observed in a study of blood T cells in healthy people across ages. Primers used in a second PCR of about 7 to 12 cycles were a sample-barcoded 5' primer and a J-beta primer mix. TCRdb fed the 5' RACE reads into MiXCR, producing one record per CDR3 protein. The data show 1.5 million to 2 million distinct CDR3 sequences, around half seen once. Germline V gene lookup returns CDR1 SGDLS and CDR2 YYNGEE. Trimming took 4 bases from V and 0 from J, leaving 15 bases between them. The CDR3 totals 16 residues. This clonotype turned up a few times. V usage is TRBV9 and J usage is TRBJ2-3; D is tentatively TRBD1 or TRBD2 (6 bases each). The material sequenced was blood. The clonotype originates from a woman aged 40 to 50 in good health. Here the CDR3 DNA reads TGTGCCAGCAGCAAAGGGGGGACGATAAGCACAGATACGCAGTATTTT. Its translation: CASSKGGTISTDTQYF.